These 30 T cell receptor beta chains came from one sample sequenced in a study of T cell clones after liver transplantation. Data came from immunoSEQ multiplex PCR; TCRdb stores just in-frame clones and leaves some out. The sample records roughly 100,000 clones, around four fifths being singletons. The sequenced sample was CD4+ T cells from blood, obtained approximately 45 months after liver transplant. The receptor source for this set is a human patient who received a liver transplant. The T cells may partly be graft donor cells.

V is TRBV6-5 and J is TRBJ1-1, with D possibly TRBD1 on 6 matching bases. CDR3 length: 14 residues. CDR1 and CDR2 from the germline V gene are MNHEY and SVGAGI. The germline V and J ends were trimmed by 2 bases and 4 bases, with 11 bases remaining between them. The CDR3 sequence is CASSYGTRGTEAFF. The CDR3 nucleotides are TGTGCCAGCAGTTACGGGACCAGGGGCACTGAAGCTTTCTTT.

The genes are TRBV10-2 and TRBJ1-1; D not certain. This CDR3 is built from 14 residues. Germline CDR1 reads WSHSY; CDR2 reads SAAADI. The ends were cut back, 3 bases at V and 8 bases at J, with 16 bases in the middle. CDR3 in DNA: TGCGCCAGCAGTGATTCGGTTAGGTCAGTAGAAGCTTTCTTT. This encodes CASSDSVRSVEAFF.

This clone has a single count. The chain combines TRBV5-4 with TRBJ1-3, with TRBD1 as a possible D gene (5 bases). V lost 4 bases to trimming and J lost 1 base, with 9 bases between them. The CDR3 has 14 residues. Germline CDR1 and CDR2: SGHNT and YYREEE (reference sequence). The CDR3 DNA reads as TGTGCCAGCAGCCTTCAGGGATCTGGAAACACCATATATTTT. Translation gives CASSLQGSGNTIYF.

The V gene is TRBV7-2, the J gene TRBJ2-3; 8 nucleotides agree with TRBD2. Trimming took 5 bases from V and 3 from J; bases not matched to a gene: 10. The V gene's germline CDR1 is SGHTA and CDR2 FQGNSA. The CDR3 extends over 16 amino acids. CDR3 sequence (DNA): TGTGCCAGCAGCCCCCAGAGCGGGGGATGGACAGATACGCAGTATTTT. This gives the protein CASSPQSGGWTDTQYF.

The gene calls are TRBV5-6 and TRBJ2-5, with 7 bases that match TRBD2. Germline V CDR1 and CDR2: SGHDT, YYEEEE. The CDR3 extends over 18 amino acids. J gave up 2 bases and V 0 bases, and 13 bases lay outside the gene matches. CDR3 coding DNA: TGTGCCAGCAGCTTGGTGTCCGGGAGGCGGAGGAATCAAGAGACCCAGTACTTC. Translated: CASSLVSGRRRNQETQYF.

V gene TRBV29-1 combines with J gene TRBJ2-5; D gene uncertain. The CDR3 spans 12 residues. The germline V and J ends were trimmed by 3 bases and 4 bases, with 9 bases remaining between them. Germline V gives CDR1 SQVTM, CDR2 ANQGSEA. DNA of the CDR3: TGCAGCGTTGAGACCCCTAGAGAGACCCAGTACTTC. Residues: CSVETPRETQYF.

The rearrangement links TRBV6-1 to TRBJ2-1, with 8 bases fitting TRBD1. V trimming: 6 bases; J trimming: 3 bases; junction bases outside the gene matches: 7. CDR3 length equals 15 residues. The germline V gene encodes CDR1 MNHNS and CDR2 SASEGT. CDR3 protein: CASSARTGNYNEQFF. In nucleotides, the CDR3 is TGTGCCAGCAGCGCCCGGACAGGGAACTACAATGAGCAGTTCTTC.

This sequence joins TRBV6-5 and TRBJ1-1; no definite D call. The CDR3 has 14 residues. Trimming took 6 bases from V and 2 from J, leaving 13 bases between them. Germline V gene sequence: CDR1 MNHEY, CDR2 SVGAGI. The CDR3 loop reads CASRDISVNTEAFF. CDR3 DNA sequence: TGTGCCAGCAGAGACATTTCCGTAAACACTGAAGCTTTCTTT.

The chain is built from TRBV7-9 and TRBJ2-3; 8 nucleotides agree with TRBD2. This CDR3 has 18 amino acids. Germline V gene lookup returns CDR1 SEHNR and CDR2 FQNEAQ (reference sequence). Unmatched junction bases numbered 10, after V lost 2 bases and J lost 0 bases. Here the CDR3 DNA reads TGTGCCAGCAGCTTATTAGCGGGAAACCATTATAGCACAGATACGCAGTATTTT. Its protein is CASSLLAGNHYSTDTQYF.

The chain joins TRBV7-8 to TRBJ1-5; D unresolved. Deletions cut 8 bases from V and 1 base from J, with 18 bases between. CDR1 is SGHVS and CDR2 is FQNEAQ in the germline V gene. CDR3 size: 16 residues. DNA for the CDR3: TGTGCCAGCCACGACGGCCCGCCCTCAAGCAATCAGCCCCAGCATTTT. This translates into CASHDGPPSSNQPQHF.

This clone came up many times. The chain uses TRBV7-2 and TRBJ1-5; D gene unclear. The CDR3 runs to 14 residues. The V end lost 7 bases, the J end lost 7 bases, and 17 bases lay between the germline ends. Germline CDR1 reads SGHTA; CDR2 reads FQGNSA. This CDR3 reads CASTPGRSSQPQHF. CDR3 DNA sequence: TGTGCCAGCACCCCAGGACGGAGCTCACAGCCCCAGCATTTT.

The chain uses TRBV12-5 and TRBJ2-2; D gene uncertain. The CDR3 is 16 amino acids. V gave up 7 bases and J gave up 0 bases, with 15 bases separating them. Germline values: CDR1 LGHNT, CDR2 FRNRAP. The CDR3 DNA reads TGTGCTAGTGTTATTGGGCCCCCCTCGAACACCGGGGAGCTGTTTTTT. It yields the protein CASVIGPPSNTGELFF.

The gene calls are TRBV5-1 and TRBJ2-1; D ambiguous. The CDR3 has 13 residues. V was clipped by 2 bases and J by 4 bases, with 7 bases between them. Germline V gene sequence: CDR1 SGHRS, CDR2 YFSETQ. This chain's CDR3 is CASSFTTYNEQFF. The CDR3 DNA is TGCGCCAGCAGCTTTACTACGTACAATGAGCAGTTCTTC. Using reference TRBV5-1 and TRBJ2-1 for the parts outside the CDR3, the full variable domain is KAGVTQTPRYLIKTRGQQVTLSCSPISGHRSVSWYQQTPGQGLQFLFEYFSETQRNKGNFPGRFSGRQFSNSRSEMNVSTLELGDSALYLCASSFTTYNEQFFGPGTRLTVL.

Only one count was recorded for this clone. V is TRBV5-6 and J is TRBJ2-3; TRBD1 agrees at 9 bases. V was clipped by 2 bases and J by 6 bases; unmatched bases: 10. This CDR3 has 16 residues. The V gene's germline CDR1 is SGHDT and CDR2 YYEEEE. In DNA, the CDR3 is TGTGCCAGCAGCTTCTTGGCCGACAGGGGGAGGGATACGCAGTATTTT. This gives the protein CASSFLADRGRDTQYF.

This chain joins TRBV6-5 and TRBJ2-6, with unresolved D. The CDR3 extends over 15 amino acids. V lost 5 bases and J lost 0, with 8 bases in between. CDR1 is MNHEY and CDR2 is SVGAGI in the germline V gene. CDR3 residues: CASSPPVSGANVLTF. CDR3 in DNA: TGTGCCAGCAGTCCGCCAGTCTCTGGGGCCAACGTCCTGACTTTC.

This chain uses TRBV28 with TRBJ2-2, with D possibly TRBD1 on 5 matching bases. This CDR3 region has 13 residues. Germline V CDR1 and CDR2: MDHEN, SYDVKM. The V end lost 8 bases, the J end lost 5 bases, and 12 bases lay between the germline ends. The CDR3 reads CASRPGITGELFF. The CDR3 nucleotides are TGTGCCAGCCGTCCAGGGATAACCGGGGAGCTGTTTTTT. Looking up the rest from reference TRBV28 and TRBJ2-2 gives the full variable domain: DVKVTQSSRYLVKRTGEKVFLECVQDMDHENMFWYRQDPGLGLRLIYFSYDVKMKEKGDIPEGYSVSREKKERFSLILESASTNQTSMYLCASRPGITGELFFGEGSRLTVL.

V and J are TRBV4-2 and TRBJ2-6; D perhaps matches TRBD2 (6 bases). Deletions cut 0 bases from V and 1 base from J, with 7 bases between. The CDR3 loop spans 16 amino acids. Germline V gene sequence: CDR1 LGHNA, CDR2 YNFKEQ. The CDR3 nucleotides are TGTGCCAGCAGCCAAGAGGGGAGGTCTGGGGCCAACGTCCTGACTTTC. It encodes CASSQEGRSGANVLTF.

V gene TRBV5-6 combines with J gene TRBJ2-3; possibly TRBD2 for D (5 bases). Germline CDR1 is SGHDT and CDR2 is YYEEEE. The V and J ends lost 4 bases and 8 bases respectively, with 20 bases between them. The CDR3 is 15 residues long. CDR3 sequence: CASSIPPSLEGTQYF. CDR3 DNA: TGTGCCAGCAGCATTCCCCCTAGCTTAGAGGGTACGCAGTATTTT.

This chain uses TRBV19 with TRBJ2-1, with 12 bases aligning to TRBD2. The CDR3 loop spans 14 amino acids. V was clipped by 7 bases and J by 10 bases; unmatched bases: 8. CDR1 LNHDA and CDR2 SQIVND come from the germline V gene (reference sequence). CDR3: CASKLAGGLNEQFF. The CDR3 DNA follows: TGTGCCAGTAAACTAGCGGGGGGCTTAAACGAGCAGTTCTTC.

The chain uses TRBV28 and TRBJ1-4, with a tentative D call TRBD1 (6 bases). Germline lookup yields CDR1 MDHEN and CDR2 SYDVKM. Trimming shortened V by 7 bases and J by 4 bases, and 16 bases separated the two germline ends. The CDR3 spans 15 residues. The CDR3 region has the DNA TGTGCCAGCAAGTCGACAGGTCGCGATAATGAAAAACTGTTTTTT. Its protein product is CASKSTGRDNEKLFF.

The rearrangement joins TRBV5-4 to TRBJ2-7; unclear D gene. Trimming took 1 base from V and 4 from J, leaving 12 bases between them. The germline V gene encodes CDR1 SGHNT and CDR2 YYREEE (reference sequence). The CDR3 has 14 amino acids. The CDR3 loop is CASSLSYPGYEQYF. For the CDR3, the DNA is TGTGCCAGCAGCTTGTCGTACCCCGGGTACGAGCAGTACTTC.

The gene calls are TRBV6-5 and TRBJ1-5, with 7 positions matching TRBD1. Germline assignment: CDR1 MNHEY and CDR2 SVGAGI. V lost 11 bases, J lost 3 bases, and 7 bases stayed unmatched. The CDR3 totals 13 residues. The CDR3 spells CAVPGQLNQPQHF. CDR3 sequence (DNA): TGTGCCGTGCCGGGACAGCTCAATCAGCCCCAGCATTTT.

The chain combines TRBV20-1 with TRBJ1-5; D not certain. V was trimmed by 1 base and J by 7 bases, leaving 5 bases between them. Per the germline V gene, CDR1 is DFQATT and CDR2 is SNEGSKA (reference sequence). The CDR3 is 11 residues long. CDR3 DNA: TGCAGTGCTAGAGGGCCCCAGCCCCAGCATTTT. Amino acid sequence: CSARGPQPQHF.

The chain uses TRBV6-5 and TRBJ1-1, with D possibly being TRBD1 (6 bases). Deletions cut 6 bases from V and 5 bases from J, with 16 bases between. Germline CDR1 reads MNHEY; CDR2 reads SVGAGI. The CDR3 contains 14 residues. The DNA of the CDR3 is TGTGCCAGCAGAATACAGGGAAAGGGGACTGAAGCTTTCTTT. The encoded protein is CASRIQGKGTEAFF.

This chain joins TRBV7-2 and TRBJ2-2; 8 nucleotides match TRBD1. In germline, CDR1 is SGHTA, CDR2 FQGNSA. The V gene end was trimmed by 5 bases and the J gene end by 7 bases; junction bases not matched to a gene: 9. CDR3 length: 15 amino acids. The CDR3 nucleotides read TGTGCCAGCAGCCCCAGGGGGCCGCCCTTCGGGGAGCTGTTTTTT. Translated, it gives CASSPRGPPFGELFF.

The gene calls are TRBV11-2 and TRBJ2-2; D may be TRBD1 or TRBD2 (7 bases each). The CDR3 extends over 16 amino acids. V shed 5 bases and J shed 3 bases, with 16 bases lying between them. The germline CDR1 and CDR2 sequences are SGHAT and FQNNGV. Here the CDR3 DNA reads TGTGCCAGCAGCCCGAAACAGGGGAGGGACACCGGGGAGCTGTTTTTT. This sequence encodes CASSPKQGRDTGELFF.

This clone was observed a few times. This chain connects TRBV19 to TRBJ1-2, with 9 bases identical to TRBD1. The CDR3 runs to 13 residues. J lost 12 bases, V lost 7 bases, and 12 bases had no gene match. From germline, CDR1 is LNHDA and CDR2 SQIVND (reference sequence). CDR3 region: CASTTNGQGTHTF. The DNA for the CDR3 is TGTGCCAGTACCACCAACGGACAGGGGACCCACACCTTC. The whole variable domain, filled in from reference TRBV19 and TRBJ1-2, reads DGGITQSPKYLFRKEGQNVTLSCEQNLNHDAMYWYRQDPGQGLRLIYYSQIVNDFQKGDIAEGYSVSREKKESFPLTVTSAQKNPTAFYLCASTTNGQGTHTFGSGTRLTVV.

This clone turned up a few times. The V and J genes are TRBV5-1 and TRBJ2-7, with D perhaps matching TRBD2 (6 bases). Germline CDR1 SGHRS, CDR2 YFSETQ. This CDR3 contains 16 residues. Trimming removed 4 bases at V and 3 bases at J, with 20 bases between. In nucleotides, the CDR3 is TGCGCCAGCAGCCCGGCGTTGTCTAGCGCCAACTACGAGCAGTACTTC. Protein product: CASSPALSSANYEQYF.

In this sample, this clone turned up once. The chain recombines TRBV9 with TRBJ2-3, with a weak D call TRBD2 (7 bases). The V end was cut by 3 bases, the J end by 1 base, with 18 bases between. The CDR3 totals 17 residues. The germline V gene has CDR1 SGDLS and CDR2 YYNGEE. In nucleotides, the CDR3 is TGTGCCAGCAGCGGCCGTTGGGGGGGCAGAGGCACAGATACGCAGTATTTT. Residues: CASSGRWGGRGTDTQYF.

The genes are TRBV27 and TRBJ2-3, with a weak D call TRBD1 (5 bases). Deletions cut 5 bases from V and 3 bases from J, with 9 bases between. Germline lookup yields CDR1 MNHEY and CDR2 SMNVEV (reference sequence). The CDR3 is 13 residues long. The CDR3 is CASSPQETDTQYF. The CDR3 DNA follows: TGTGCCAGCAGTCCACAGGAAACAGATACGCAGTATTTT.